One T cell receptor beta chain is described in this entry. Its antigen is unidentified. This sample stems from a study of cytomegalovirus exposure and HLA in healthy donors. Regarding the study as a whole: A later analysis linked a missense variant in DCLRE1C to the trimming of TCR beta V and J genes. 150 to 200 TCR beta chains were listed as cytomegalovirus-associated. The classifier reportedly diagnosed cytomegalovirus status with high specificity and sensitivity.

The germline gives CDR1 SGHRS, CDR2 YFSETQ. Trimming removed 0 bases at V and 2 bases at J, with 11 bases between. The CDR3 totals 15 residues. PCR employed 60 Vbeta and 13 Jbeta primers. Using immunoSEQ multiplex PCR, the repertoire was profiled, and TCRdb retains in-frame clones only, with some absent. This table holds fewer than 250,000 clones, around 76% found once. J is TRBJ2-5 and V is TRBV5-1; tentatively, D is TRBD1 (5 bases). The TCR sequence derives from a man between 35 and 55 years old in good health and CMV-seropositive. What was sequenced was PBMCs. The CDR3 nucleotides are TGCGCCAGCAGCTTGGGTAGGGGTTTACAAGAGACCCAGTACTTC. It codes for CASSLGRGLQETQYF.